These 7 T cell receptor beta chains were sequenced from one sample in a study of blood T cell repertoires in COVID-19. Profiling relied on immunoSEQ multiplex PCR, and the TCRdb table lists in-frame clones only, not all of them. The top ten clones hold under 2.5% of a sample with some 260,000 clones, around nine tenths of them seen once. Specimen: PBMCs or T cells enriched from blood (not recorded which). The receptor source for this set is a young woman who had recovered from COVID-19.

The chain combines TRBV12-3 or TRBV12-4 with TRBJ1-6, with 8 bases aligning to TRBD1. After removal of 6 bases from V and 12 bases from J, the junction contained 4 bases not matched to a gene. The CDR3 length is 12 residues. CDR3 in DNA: TGTGCCAGCAGCGCAGGGGGCGGACCCCTCCACTTT. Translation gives CASSAGGGPLHF.

CDR3: CASSLALLTDTQYF. The CDR3 DNA reads as TGTGCCAGCAGCTTGGCCCTACTCACAGATACGCAGTATTTT. This chain uses TRBV5-8 with TRBJ2-3; unclear D gene. The CDR3 covers 14 residues. V shed 0 bases and J shed 2 bases, with 7 bases lying between them. Germline CDR1 and CDR2: SGHTS and YDEGEE.

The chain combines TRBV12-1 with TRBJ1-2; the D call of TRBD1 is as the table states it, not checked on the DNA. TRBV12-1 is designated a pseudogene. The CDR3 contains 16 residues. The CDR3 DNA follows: TGTGCCACCATTAGGACAGGGGTCGCCCTTAACTATGGCTACACCTTC. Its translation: CATIRTGVALNYGYTF.

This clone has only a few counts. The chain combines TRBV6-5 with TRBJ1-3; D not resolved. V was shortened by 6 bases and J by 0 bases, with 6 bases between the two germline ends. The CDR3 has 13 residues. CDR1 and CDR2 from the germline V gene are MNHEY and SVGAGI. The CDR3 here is CASSAASGNTIYF. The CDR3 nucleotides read TGTGCCAGCAGCGCGGCCTCTGGAAACACCATATATTTT.

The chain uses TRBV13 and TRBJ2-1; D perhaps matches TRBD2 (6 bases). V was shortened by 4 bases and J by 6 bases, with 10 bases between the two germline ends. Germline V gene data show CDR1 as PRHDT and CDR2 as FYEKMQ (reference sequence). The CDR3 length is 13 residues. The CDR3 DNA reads TGTGCCAGCAGCTCGGGACTCCCCAATGAGCAGTTCTTC. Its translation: CASSSGLPNEQFF.

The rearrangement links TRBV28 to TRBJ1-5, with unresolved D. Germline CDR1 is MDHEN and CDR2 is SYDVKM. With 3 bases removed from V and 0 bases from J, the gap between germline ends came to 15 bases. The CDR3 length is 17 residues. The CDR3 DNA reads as TGTGCCAGCAGTTTTGGTCTTGGAGGGCATAGCAATCAGCCCCAGCATTTT. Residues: CASSFGLGGHSNQPQHF.

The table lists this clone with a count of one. The CDR3 nucleotides are TGTGCCAGCAGCCACCGGGACAGGGGCGTGAACACTGAAGCTTTCTTT. Protein product: CASSHRDRGVNTEAFF. The chain uses TRBV3-1 (or the pseudogene TRBV3-2) and TRBJ1-1; 10 bases fit TRBD1. The CDR3 consists of 16 residues. The V gene end was trimmed by 3 bases and the J gene end by 0 bases; junction bases not matched to a gene: 4. Per germline, CDR1 LGHDT and CDR2 YNNKEL (reference sequence).